This T cell receptor (beta chain) was identified in a study of long-term antiretroviral therapy in people with HIV. General observations from the study: In HIV, the repertoires covered a tighter span of CDR3 lengths than in controls.

The CDR3 has 13 amino acids. CDR1 is SGHDT, CDR2 YYEEEE, per germline. The V segment lost 4 bases and the J segment 6 bases; nucleotides outside the gene matches: 5. Remarks on this clone: Its antigen is unknown.

Each HIV-infected participant was given treatment in the United States. The assay used was immunoSEQ (version v3.0), run at survey level. Libraries were prepared by immunoSEQ multiplex PCR; TCRdb keeps only in-frame clonotypes and omits some of them. The sample lists about 34,000 clones; 79% were seen once. The starting material was unsorted PBMCs, obtained 1.9 years after starting antiretroviral therapy. This rearrangement joins TRBV5-6 to TRBJ2-7; 9 bases line up with TRBD1. This receptor was identified in a man aged 18 to 35 with HIV. CDR3 DNA sequence: TGTGCCAGCAGCAGGGACAGGGAAGGCGAGCAGTACGTC. Amino acids: CASSRDREGEQYV.